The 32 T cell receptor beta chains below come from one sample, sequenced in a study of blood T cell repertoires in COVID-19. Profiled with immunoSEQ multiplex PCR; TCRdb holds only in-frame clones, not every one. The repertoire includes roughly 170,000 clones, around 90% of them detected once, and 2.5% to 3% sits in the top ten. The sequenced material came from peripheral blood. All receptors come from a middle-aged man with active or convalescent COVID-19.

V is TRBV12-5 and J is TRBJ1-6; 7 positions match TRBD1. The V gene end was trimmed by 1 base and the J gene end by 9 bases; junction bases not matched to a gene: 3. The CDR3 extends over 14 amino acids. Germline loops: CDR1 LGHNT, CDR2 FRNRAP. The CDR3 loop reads CASGLGQGSSPLHF. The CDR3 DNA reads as TGTGCTAGTGGTTTGGGACAGGGAAGTTCACCCCTCCACTTT.

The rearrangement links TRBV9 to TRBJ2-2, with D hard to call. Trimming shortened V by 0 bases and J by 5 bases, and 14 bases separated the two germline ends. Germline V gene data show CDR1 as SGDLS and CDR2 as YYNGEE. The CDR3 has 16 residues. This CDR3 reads CASSVEGGFTTGELFF. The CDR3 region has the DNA TGTGCCAGCAGCGTAGAAGGCGGCTTTACGACCGGGGAGCTGTTTTTT. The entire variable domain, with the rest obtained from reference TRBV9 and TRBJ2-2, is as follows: DSGVTQTPKHLITATGQRVTLRCSPRSGDLSVYWYQQSLDQGLQFLIQYYNGEERAKGNILERFSAQQFPDLHSELNLSSLELGDSALYFCASSVEGGFTTGELFFGEGSRLTVL.

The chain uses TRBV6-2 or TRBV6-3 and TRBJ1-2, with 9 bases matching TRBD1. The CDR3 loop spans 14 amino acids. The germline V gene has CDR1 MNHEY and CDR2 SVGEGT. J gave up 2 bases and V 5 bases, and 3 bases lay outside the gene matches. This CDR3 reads CASSRTGANYGYTF. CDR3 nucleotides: TGTGCCAGCAGTAGGACAGGGGCCAACTATGGCTACACCTTC.

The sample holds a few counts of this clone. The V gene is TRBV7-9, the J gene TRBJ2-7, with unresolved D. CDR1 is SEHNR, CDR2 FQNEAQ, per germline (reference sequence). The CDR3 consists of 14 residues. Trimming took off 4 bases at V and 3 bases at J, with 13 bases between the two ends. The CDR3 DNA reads TGTGCCAGCAGCTCGGAGATTACCCACTACGAGCAGTACTTC. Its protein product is CASSSEITHYEQYF.

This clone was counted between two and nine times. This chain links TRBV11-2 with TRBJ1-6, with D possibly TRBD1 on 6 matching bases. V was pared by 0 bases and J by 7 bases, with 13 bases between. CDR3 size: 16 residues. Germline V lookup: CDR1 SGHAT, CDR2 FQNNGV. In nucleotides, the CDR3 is TGTGCCAGCAGCTTAGAGAGGGGGGGGCGGAATTCACCCCTCCACTTT. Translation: CASSLERGGRNSPLHF.

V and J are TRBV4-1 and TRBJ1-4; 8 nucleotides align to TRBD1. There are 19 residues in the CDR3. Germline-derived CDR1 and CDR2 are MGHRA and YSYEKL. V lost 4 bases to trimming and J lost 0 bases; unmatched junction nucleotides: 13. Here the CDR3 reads CASSPEAQGARATNEKLFF. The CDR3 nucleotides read TGCGCCAGCAGCCCTGAGGCTCAGGGGGCCAGGGCAACTAATGAAAAACTGTTTTTT.

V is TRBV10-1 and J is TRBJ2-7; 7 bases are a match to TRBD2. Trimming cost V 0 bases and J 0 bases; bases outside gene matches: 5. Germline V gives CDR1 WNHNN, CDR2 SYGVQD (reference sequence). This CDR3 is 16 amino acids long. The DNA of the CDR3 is TGCGCCAGCAGTGAGTCTCCCGGGACTATCTCCTACGAGCAGTACTTC. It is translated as CASSESPGTISYEQYF.

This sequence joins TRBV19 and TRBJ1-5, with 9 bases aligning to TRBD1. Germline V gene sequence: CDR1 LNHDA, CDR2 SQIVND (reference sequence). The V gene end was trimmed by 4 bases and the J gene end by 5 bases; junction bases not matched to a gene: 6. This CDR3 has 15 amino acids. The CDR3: CASSRGQGGYQPQHF. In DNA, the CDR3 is TGTGCCAGTAGTAGGGGACAGGGAGGATATCAGCCCCAGCATTTT.

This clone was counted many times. CDR3 in amino acids: CASSLAGQNGYTF. CDR3 DNA sequence: TGCGCCAGCAGCTTGGCGGGTCAGAATGGCTACACCTTC. The chain combines TRBV5-1 with TRBJ1-2; no definite D call. Trimming shortened V by 0 bases and J by 6 bases, and 9 bases separated the two germline ends. The CDR3 has 13 residues. Germline lookup yields CDR1 SGHRS and CDR2 YFSETQ.

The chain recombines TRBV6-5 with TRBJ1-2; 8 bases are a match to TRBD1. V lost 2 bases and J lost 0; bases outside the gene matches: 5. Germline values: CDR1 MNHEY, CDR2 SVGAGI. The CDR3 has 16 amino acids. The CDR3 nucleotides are TGTGCCAGCAGTTACGGGGGGGACAGGTCTAACTATGGCTACACCTTC. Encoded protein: CASSYGGDRSNYGYTF.

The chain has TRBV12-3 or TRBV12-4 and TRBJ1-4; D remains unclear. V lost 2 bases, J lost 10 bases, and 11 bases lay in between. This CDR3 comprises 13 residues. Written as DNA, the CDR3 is TGTGCCAGCAGTTTAAGGCGGGTCGGAAAACTGTTTTTT. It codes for CASSLRRVGKLFF.

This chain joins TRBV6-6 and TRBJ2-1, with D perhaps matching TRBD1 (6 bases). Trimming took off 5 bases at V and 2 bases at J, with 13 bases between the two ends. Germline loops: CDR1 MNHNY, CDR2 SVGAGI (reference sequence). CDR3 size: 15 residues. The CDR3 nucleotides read TGTGCCAGCAGTGCAACACAGGGCACCTACAATGAGCAGTTCTTC. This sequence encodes CASSATQGTYNEQFF.

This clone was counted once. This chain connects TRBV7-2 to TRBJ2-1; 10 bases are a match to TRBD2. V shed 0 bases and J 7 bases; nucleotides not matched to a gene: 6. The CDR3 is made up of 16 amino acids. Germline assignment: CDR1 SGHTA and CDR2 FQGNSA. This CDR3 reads CASSLASGGAVNEQFF. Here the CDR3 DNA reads TGTGCCAGCAGCTTAGCAAGCGGGGGGGCTGTTAATGAGCAGTTCTTC.

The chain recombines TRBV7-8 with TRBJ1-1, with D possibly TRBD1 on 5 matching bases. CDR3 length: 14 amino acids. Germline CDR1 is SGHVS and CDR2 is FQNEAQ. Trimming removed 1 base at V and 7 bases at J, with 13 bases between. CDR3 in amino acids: CASSLEGRDVEAFF. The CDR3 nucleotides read TGTGCCAGCAGCTTAGAGGGCAGGGATGTTGAAGCTTTCTTT.

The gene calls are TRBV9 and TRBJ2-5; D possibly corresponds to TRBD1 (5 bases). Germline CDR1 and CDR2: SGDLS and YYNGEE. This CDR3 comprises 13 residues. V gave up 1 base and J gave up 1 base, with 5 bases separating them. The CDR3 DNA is TGTGCCAGCAGCGTAACAGGCCAAGAGACCCAGTACTTC. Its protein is CASSVTGQETQYF. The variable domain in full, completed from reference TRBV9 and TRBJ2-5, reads DSGVTQTPKHLITATGQRVTLRCSPRSGDLSVYWYQQSLDQGLQFLIQYYNGEERAKGNILERFSAQQFPDLHSELNLSSLELGDSALYFCASSVTGQETQYFGPGTRLLVL.

DNA for the CDR3: TGTGCCAGTAGTGCCAGACAGGGTAGCTATGGCTACACCTTC. It codes for CASSARQGSYGYTF. V gene TRBV19 combines with J gene TRBJ1-2; 7 nucleotides agree with TRBD1. This CDR3 spans 14 amino acids. Losses at the gene ends were 5 bases for V and 4 bases for J; bases not matched to a gene: 7. Looked up from germline, CDR1 is LNHDA and CDR2 is SQIVND (reference sequence). Complete variable domain (other parts from reference TRBV19 and TRBJ1-2): DGGITQSPKYLFRKEGQNVTLSCEQNLNHDAMYWYRQDPGQGLRLIYYSQIVNDFQKGDIAEGYSVSREKKESFPLTVTSAQKNPTAFYLCASSARQGSYGYTFGSGTRLTVV.

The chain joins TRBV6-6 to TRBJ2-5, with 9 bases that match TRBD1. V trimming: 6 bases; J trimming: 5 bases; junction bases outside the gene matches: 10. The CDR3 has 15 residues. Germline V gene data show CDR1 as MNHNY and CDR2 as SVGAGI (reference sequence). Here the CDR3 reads CASSGGQGSWETQYF. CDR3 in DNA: TGTGCCAGCAGCGGGGGACAGGGAAGTTGGGAGACCCAGTACTTC.

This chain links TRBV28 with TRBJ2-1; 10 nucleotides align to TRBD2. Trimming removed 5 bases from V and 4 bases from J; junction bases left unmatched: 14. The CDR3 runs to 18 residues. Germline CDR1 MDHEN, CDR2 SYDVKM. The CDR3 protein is CASSPERGGPRAYNEQFF. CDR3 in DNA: TGTGCCAGCAGTCCCGAGCGGGGGGGCCCCAGGGCTTACAATGAGCAGTTCTTC.

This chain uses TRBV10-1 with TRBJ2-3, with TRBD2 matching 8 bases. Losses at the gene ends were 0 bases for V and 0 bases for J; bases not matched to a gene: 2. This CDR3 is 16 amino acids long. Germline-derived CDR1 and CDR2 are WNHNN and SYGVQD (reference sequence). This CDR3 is CASSESVAGSTDTQYF. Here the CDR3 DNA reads TGCGCCAGCAGTGAGTCGGTAGCGGGGAGCACAGATACGCAGTATTTT.

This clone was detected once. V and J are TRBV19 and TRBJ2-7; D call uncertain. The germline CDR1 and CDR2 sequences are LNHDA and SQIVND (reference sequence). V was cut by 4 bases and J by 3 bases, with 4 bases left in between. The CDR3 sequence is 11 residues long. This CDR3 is CASSNFYEQYF. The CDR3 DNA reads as TGTGCCAGTAGTAACTTCTACGAGCAGTACTTC.

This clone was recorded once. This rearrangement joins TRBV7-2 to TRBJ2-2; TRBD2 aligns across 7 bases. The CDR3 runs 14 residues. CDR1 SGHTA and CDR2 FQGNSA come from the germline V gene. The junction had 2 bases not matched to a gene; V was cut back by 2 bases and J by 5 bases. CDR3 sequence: CASSLNGGTGELFF. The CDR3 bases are TGTGCCAGCAGCTTAAACGGGGGGACCGGGGAGCTGTTTTTT.

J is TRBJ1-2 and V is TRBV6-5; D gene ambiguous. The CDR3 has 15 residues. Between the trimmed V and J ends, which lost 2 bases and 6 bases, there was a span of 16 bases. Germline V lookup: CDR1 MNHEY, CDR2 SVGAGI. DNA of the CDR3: TGTGCCAGCAGTTACAACCCGGCGGGTTTTAATGGCTACACCTTC. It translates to CASSYNPAGFNGYTF.

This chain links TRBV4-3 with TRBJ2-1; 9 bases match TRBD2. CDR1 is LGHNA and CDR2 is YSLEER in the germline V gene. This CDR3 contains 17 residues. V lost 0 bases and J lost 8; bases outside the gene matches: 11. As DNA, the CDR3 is TGCGCCAGCAGCCAAGATAGGCTTGCGGGGGGGGTATATGAGCAGTTCTTC. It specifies CASSQDRLAGGVYEQFF.

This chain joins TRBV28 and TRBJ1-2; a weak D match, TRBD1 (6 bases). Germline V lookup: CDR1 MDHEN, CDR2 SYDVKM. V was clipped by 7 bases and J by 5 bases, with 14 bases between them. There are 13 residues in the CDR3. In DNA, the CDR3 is TGTGCCAGCAACTTTGGACAGAGATATGGCTACACCTTC. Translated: CASNFGQRYGYTF.

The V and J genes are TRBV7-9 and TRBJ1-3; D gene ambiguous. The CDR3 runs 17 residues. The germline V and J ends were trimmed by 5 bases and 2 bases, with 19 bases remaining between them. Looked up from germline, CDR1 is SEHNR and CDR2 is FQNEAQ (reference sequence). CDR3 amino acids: CASSQESARGPGNTIYF. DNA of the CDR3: TGTGCCAGCAGCCAAGAGTCGGCCAGAGGCCCTGGAAACACCATATATTTT.

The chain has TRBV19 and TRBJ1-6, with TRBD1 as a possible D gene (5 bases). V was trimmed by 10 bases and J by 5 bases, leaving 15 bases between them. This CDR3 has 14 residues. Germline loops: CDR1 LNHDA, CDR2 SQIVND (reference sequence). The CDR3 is CATRRGHNNSPLHF. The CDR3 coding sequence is TGTGCCACTAGAAGGGGCCATAATAATTCACCCCTCCACTTT. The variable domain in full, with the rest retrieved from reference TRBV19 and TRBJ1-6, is DGGITQSPKYLFRKEGQNVTLSCEQNLNHDAMYWYRQDPGQGLRLIYYSQIVNDFQKGDIAEGYSVSREKKESFPLTVTSAQKNPTAFYLCATRRGHNNSPLHFGNGTRLTVT.

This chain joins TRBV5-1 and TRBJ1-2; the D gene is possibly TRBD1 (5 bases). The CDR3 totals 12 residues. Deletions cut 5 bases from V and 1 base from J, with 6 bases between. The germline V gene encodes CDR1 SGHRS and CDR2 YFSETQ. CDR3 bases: TGCGCCAGCAGAGGGGATAACTATGGCTACACCTTC. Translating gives CASRGDNYGYTF.

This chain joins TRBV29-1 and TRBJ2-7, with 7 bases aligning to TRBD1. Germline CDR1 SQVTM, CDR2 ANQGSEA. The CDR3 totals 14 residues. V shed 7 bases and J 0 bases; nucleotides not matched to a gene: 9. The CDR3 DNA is TGCAGCGCAGATACCGGGACAGACTCCTACGAGCAGTACTTC. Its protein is CSADTGTDSYEQYF.

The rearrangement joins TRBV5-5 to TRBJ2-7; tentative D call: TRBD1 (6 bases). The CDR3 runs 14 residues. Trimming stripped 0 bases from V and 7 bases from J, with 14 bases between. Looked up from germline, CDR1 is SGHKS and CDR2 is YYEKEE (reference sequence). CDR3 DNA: TGTGCCAGCAGCTTGGGGGGGACAAGGGATGAGCAGTACTTC. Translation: CASSLGGTRDEQYF. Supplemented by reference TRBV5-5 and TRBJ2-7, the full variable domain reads DAGVTQSPTHLIKTRGQQVTLRCSPISGHKSVSWYQQVLGQGPQFIFQYYEKEERGRGNFPDRFSARQFPNYSSELNVNALLLGDSALYLCASSLGGTRDEQYFGPGTRLTVT.

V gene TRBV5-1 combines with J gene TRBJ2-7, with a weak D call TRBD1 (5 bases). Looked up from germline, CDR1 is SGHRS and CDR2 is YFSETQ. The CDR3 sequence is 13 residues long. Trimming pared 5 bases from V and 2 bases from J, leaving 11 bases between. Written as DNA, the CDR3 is TGCGCCAGCAGACTTTCAGGGCCCTACGAGCAGTACTTC. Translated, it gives CASRLSGPYEQYF. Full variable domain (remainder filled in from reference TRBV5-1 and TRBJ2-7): KAGVTQTPRYLIKTRGQQVTLSCSPISGHRSVSWYQQTPGQGLQFLFEYFSETQRNKGNFPGRFSGRQFSNSRSEMNVSTLELGDSALYLCASRLSGPYEQYFGPGTRLTVT.

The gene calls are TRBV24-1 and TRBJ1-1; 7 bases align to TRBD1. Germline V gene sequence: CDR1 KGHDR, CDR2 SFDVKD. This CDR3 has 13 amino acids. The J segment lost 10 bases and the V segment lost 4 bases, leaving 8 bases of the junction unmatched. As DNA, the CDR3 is TGTGCCACCAGTGAGGCAGACAGGGAAGTAGCTTTCTTT. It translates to CATSEADREVAFF.

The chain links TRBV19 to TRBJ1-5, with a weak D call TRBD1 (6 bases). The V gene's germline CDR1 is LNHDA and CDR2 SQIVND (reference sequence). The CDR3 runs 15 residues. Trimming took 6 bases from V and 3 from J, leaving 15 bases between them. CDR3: CASRTTGQSNQPQHF. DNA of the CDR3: TGTGCCAGTAGAACGACAGGCCAGTCCAATCAGCCCCAGCATTTT.